This T cell receptor beta chain was recorded in a study of tumor-infiltrating lymphocytes in glioblastoma multiforme. Findings and caveats of the study: TCR plus mutation findings rest on a single glioblastoma patient. Detected clone frequencies may not reflect cell counts, being RNA-based. T cells were not sorted into functional subsets.

Note on this clonotype: No antigen is known for it. At one end the junction does not follow the germline gene, possibly because of a read error.

Multiple V-beta primers and a C-beta primer amplified TCRB from RNA. No unique molecular identifiers were described for these TCRB libraries. TCRdb called the multiplex PCR reads again in MiXCR, with one record for every CDR3 protein. The profile covers 10,000 to 15,000 distinct CDR3 sequences, with 64% appearing a single time and 25% to 40% taken by the ten largest. The germline CDR1 and CDR2 sequences are MNHNS and SASEGT. The CDR3 is 13 amino acids. Material: brain tumor tissue. This clonotype originated in a male donor with glioblastoma. The gene calls are TRBV6-1 and TRBJ2-7; tentatively, D is TRBD1 (6 bases). Written as DNA, the CDR3 is TGTGCCGGCTACGACAGGACTTCCTCCGAGCAGTACTTC. It specifies CAGYDRTSSEQYF.